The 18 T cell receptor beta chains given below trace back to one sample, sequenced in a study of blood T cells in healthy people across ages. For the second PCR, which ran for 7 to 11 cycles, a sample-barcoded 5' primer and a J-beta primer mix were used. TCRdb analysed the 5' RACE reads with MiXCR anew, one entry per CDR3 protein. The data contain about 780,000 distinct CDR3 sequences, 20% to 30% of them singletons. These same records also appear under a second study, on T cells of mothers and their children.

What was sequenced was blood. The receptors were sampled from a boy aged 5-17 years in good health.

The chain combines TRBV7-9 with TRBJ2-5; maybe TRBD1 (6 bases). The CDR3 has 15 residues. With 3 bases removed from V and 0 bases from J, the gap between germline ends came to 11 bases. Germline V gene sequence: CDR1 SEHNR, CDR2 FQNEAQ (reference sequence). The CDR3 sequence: CASSLRGHYQETQYF. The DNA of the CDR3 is TGTGCCAGCAGCTTGAGGGGACACTACCAAGAGACCCAGTACTTC. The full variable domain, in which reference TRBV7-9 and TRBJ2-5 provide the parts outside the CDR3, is DTGVSQNPRHKITKRGQNVTFRCDPISEHNRLYWYRQTLGQGPEFLTYFQNEAQLEKSRLLSDRFSAERPKGSFSTLEIQRTEQGDSAMYLCASSLRGHYQETQYFGPGTRLLVL.

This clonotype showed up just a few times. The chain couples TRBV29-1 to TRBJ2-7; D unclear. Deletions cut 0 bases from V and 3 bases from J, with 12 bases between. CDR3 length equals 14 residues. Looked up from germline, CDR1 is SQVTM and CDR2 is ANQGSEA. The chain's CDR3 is CSVEDYGRIYEQYF. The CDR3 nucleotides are TGCAGCGTTGAAGATTATGGACGTATCTACGAGCAGTACTTC.

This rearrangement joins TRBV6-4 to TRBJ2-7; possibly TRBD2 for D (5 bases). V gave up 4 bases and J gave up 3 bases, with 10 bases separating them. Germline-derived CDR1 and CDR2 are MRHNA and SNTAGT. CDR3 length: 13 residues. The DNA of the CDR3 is TGTGCCAGCAGTGTCGTACGGGGCTACGAGCAGTACTTC. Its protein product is CASSVVRGYEQYF.

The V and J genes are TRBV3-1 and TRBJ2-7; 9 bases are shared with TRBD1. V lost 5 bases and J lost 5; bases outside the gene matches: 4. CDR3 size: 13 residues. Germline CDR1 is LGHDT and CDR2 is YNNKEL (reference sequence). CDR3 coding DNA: TGTGCCAGCAGCAACAGGGGGCAGGACGAGCAGTACTTC. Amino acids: CASSNRGQDEQYF.

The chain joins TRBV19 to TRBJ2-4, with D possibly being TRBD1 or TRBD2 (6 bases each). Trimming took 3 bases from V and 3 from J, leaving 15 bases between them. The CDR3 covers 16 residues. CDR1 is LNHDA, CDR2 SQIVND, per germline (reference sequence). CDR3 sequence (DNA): TGTGCCAGTAGTATCCGGGGGCTGGTTGTCAAAAACATTCAGTACTTC. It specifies CASSIRGLVVKNIQYF.

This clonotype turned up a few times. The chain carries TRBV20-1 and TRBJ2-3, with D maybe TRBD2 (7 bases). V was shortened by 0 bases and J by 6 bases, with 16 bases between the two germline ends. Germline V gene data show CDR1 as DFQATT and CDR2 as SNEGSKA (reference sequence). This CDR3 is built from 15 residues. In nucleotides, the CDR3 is TGCAGTGCTAGAGAGCCCGCTGGGAGGGGGGATACGCAGTATTTT. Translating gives CSAREPAGRGDTQYF.

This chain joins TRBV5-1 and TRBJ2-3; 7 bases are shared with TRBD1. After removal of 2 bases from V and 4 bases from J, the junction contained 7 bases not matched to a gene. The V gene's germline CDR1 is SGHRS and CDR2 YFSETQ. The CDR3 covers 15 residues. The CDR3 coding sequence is TGCGCCAGCAGCTTCGACGGGGACAGAGCAGATACGCAGTATTTT. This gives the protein CASSFDGDRADTQYF. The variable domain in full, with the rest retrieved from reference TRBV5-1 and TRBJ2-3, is KAGVTQTPRYLIKTRGQQVTLSCSPISGHRSVSWYQQTPGQGLQFLFEYFSETQRNKGNFPGRFSGRQFSNSRSEMNVSTLELGDSALYLCASSFDGDRADTQYFGPGTRLTVL.

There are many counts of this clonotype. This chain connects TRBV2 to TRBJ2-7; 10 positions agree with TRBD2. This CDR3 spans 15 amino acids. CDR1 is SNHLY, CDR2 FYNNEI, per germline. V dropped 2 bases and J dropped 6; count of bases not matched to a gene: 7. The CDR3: CASSELASGGSEQYF. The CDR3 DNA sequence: TGTGCCAGCAGTGAACTGGCTAGCGGGGGTAGCGAGCAGTACTTC.

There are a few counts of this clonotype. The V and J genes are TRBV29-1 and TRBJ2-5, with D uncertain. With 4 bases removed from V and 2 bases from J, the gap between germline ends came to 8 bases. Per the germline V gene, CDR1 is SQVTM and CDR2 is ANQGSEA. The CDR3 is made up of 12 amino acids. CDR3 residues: CSVGHRQETQYF. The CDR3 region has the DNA TGCAGCGTTGGACACCGGCAAGAGACCCAGTACTTC.

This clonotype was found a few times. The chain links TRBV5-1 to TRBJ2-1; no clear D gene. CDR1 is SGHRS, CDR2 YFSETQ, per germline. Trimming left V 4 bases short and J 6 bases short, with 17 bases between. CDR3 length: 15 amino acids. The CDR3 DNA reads TGCGCCAGCAGCCCCTCGCCCCCCACCTCCAATGAGCAGTTCTTC. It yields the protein CASSPSPPTSNEQFF.

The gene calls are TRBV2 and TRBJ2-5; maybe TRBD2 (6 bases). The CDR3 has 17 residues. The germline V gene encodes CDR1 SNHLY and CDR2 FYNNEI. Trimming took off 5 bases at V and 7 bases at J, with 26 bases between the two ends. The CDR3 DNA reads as TGTGCCAGCAGTCCCTCCTCCTTGCGGAGGGGCAAAGGGACCCAGTACTTC. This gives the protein CASSPSSLRRGKGTQYF.

This chain's CDR3 is CASSLSGRDHNEQFF. CDR3 DNA sequence: TGCGCCAGCAGTCTCTCGGGGAGGGACCACAATGAGCAGTTCTTC. The chain employs TRBV5-1 and TRBJ2-1; TRBD2 matches at 7 bases. J lost 5 bases, V lost 5 bases, and 10 bases had no gene match. Germline lookup yields CDR1 SGHRS and CDR2 YFSETQ. This CDR3 region has 15 residues.

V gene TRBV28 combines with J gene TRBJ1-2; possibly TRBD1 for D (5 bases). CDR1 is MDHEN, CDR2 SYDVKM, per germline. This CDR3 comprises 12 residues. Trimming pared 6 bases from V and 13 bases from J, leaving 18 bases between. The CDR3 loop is CASSLGRMLGTF. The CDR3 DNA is TGTGCCAGCAGCCTGGGACGGATGCTGGGCACCTTC.

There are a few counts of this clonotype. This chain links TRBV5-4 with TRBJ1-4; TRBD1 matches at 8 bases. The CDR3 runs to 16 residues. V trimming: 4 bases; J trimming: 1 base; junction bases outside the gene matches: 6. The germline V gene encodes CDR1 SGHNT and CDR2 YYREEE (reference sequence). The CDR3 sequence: CASSPGQGGTNEKLFF. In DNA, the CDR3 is TGTGCCAGCAGCCCTGGACAGGGTGGAACTAATGAAAAACTGTTTTTT. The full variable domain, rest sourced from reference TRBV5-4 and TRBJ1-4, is ETGVTQSPTHLIKTRGQQVTLRCSSQSGHNTVSWYQQALGQGPQFIFQYYREEENGRGNFPPRFSGLQFPNYSSELNVNALELDDSALYLCASSPGQGGTNEKLFFGSGTQLSVL.

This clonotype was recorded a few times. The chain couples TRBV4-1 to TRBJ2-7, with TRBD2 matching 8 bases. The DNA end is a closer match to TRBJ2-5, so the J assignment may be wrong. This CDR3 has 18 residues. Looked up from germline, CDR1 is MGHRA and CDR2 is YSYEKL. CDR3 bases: TGCGCCAGCAGCCCCAGGGGCGGGGGGCCTCAGACGGAAGAGACCCAGTACTTC. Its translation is CASSPRGGGPQTEETQYF.

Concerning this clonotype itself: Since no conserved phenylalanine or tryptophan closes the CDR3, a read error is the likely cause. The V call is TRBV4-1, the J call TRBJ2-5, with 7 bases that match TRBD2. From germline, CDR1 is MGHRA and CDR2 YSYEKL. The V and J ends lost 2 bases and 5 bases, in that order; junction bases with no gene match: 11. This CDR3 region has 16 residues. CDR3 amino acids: CASSQRSRGGLETQYL. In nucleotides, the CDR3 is TGCGCCAGCAGCCAAAGAAGTAGGGGAGGGCTGGAGACCCAGTACTTA.

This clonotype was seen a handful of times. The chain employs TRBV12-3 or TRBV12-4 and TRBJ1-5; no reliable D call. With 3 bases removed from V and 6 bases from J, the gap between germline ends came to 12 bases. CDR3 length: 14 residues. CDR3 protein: CASSFPGPSQPQHF. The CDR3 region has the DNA TGTGCCAGCAGTTTCCCGGGTCCCAGTCAGCCCCAGCATTTT.

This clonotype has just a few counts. For the CDR3, the DNA is TGCAGTGCGGAAGGGACGTACACTGAAGCTTTCTTT. As protein: CSAEGTYTEAFF. The chain uses TRBV20-1 and TRBJ1-1; TRBD1 might be the D (5 bases). The V and J ends lost 6 bases and 3 bases respectively, with 11 bases between them. From germline, CDR1 is DFQATT and CDR2 SNEGSKA (reference sequence). The CDR3 consists of 12 residues.